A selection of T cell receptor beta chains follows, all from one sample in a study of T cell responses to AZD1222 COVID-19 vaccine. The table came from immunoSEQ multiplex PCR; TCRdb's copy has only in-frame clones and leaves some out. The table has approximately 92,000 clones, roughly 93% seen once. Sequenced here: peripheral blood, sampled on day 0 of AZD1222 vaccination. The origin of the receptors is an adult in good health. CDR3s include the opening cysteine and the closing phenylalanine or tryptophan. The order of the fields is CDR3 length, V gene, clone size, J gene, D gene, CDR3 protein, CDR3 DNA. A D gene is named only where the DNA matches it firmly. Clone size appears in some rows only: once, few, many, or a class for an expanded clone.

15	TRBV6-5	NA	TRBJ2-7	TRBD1	CASSSRTGGNYEQYF	TGTGCCAGCAGTTCACGGACAGGTGGGAACTACGAGCAGTACTTC
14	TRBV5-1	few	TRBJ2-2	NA	CASSPGLTTGELFF	TGCGCCAGCAGCCCCGGGCTTACCACCGGGGAGCTGTTTTTT
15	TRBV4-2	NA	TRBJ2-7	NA	CASSQVVTGGIEQYF	TGTGCCAGCAGCCAAGTTGTGACCGGGGGAATCGAGCAGTACTTC
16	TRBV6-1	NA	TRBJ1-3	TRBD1	CASSEGTTGAGNTIYF	TGTGCCAGCAGTGAAGGCACAACAGGGGCTGGAAACACCATATATTTT
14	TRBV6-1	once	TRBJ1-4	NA	CASSEGQYNEKLFF	TGTGCCAGCAGTGAAGGGCAGTACAATGAAAAACTGTTTTTT
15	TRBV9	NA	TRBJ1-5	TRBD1	CASSVGDRGTQPQHF	TGTGCCAGCAGCGTAGGGGACAGGGGAACTCAGCCCCAGCATTTT
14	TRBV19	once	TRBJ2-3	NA	CASSNSLATDTQYF	TGTGCCAGTAGTAACTCACTAGCAACAGATACGCAGTATTTT
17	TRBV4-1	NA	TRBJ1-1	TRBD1	CASSHLRTLTGRAEAFF	TGCGCCAGCAGCCATCTACGGACCTTGACAGGGCGGGCTGAAGCTTTCTTT
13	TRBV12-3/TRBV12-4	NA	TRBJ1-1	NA	CASSFLMNTEAFF	TGTGCCAGCAGTTTCCTCATGAACACTGAAGCTTTCTTT
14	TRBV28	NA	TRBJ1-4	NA	CASSLGAPKEKLFF	TGTGCCAGCAGTTTAGGGGCGCCTAAGGAAAAACTGTTTTTT
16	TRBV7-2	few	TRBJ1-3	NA	CASSLDVGPSGNTIYF	TGTGCCAGCAGCCTAGACGTCGGGCCCTCTGGAAACACCATATATTTT
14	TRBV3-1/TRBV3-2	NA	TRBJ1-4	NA	CASSPPPYNEKLFF	TGTGCCAGCAGCCCACCTCCTTATAATGAAAAACTGTTTTTT
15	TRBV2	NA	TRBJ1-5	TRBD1	CASSWDRRSNQPQHF	TGTGCCAGCAGTTGGGACAGGAGAAGCAATCAGCCCCAGCATTTT
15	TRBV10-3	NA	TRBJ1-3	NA	CAISGRGTAGNTIYF	TGTGCCATCAGTGGCAGGGGAACGGCTGGAAACACCATATATTTT
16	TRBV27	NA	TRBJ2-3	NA	CASSIPWTGSTDTQYF	TGTGCCAGCAGTATCCCCTGGACGGGTAGCACAGATACGCAGTATTTT
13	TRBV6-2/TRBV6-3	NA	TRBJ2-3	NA	CASSDGSTDTQYF	TGTGCCAGCAGTGACGGGTCCACAGATACGCAGTATTTT
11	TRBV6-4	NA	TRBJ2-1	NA	CASRLGAEQFF	TGTGCCAGCAGGTTAGGGGCTGAGCAGTTCTTC
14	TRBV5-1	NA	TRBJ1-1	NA	CASSFNRMNTEAFF	TGCGCCAGCAGCTTTAACAGGATGAACACTGAAGCTTTCTTT
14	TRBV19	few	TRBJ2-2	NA	CASSTSVGTGELFF	TGTGCCAGTAGTACCAGTGTAGGGACCGGGGAGCTGTTTTTT
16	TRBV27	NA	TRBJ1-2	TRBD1	CASSVYRDRKNYGYTF	TGTGCCAGCAGTGTATATCGGGACAGGAAGAACTATGGCTACACCTTC
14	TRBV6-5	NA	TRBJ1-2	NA	CASSPRAGIYGYTF	TGTGCCAGCAGCCCCCGGGCAGGGATATATGGCTACACCTTC
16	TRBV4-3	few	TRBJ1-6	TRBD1	CASSPDGDRGISPLHF	TGCGCCAGCAGCCCAGATGGGGACAGGGGGATTTCACCCCTCCACTTT
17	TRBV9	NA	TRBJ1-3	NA	CASSVGGASSSGNTIYF	TGTGCCAGCAGCGTAGGGGGTGCGTCAAGCTCTGGAAACACCATATATTTT
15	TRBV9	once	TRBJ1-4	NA	CASSVAGSSNEKLFF	TGTGCCAGCAGCGTCGCAGGGTCGAGTAATGAAAAACTGTTTTTT
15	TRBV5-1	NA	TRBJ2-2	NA	CASSPREGNTGELFF	TGCGCCAGCAGCCCTCGAGAAGGGAACACCGGGGAGCTGTTTTTT
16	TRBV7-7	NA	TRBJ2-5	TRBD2	CASSLWTSGGQETQYF	TGTGCTAGCAGCCTGTGGACTAGCGGGGGCCAAGAGACCCAGTACTTC
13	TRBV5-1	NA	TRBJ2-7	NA	CASSSDRPQEQYF	TGCGCCAGCAGCTCCGACAGGCCCCAGGAGCAGTACTTC
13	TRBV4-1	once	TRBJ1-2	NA	CASSEQDNYGYTF	TGCGCCAGCAGCGAACAGGATAACTATGGCTACACCTTC
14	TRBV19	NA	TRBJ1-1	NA	CATSYWGLDTEAFF	TGTGCCACCTCCTATTGGGGCTTGGACACTGAAGCTTTCTTT
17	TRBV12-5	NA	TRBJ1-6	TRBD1	CASGLVSGGSYNSPLHF	TGTGCTAGTGGTTTGGTCTCAGGGGGCTCCTATAATTCACCCCTCCACTTT
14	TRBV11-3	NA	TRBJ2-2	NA	CASSLGENTGELFF	TGTGCCAGCAGCTTAGGAGAGAACACCGGGGAGCTGTTTTTT
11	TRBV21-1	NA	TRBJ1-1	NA	CASTANTEAFF	TGTGCCAGCACCGCGAACACTGAAGCTTTCTTT
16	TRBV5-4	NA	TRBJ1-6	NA	CASSLDRVQLNSPLHF	TGTGCCAGCAGCTTGGACAGGGTTCAACTTAATTCACCCCTCCACTTT
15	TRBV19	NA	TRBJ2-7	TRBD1	CASSIVGQASYEQYF	TGTGCCAGTAGTATTGTCGGACAGGCGTCCTACGAGCAGTACTTC
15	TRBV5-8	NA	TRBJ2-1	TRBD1	CASSLGGTVYNEQFF	TGTGCCAGCAGCTTGGGGGGGACAGTCTACAATGAGCAGTTCTTC
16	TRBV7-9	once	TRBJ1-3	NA	CASSPRGPGSGNTIYF	TGTGCCAGCAGCCCCCGGGGGCCGGGATCTGGAAACACCATATATTTT
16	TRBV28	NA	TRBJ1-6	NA	CASSFQPSSYNSPLHF	TGTGCCAGCAGTTTTCAGCCGAGCTCCTATAATTCACCCCTCCACTTT
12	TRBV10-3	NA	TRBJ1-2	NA	CATTKGDYGYTF	TGTGCCACCACGAAGGGGGACTATGGCTACACCTTC
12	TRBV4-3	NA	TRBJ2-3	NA	CASSQGRGTQYF	TGCGCCAGCAGCCAAGGACGGGGTACGCAGTATTTT
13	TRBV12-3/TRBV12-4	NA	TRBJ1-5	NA	CASSLGRLGPQHF	TGTGCCAGCAGCCTTGGCCGCTTGGGGCCCCAGCATTTT
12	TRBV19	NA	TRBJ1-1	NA	CASSISGSEAFF	TGTGCCAGTAGTATTTCCGGGAGCGAAGCTTTCTTT
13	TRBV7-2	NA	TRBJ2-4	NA	CASSYTAMNIQYF	TGTGCCAGCAGCTATACAGCGATGAACATTCAGTACTTC
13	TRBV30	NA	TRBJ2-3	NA	CASRVTSTDTQYF	TGTGCCTCCAGGGTCACCAGCACAGATACGCAGTATTTT
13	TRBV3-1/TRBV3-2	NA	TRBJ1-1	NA	CASSTDSGLEAFF	TGTGCCAGCAGCACGGACAGCGGCCTTGAAGCTTTCTTT
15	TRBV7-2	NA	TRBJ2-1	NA	CASSSNRRLIGEQFF	TGTGCCAGCAGCTCCAATAGGAGGTTAATCGGGGAGCAGTTCTTC
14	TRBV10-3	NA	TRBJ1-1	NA	CAISESQQPIEAFF	TGTGCCATCAGTGAGTCGCAACAGCCGATTGAAGCTTTCTTT
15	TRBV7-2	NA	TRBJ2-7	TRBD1	CASSSIGQAFGEQYF	TGTGCCAGCAGCTCCATTGGACAGGCTTTTGGGGAGCAGTACTTC
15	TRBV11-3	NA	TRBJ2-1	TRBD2	CASSRTSGGRNEQFF	TGTGCCAGCAGCCGTACTAGCGGGGGCCGAAATGAGCAGTTCTTC
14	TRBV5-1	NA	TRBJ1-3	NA	CASSEDRTGNTIYF	TGCGCCAGCAGCGAGGACAGAACTGGAAACACCATATATTTT
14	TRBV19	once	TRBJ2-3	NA	CASSIARGGDTQYF	TGTGCCAGTAGTATAGCCAGGGGGGGGGATACGCAGTATTTT
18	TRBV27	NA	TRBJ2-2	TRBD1	CASSFPRTGIANTGELFF	TGTGCCAGCAGTTTCCCCCGGACAGGGATCGCCAACACCGGGGAGCTGTTTTTT